This TCR beta chain was sequenced in a study of CD8 T cells in Susac syndrome. Reverse transcription used 0.5 to 1 ug RNA and random hexamers. MiXCR, run by TCRdb on the immunoSEQ multiplex PCR reads, gives a single entry per CDR3 protein. In the table there are some 200,000 distinct CDR3 sequences, about 95% of which are singletons. The sequenced sample consisted of CD4+ T cells from PBMCs. This TCR came from a human donor with multiple sclerosis.

The CDR3 nucleotides are TGCAGTCCTACTGGGACTAGCGGGTCCAATGAGCAGTTCTTC. It is translated as CSPTGTSGSNEQFF. The chain links TRBV20-1 to TRBJ2-1, with 12 nucleotides matching TRBD2. This CDR3 has 14 residues. V was pared by 8 bases and J by 6 bases, with 8 bases of the junction left unmatched. The germline CDR1 and CDR2 sequences are DFQATT and SNEGSKA (reference sequence).